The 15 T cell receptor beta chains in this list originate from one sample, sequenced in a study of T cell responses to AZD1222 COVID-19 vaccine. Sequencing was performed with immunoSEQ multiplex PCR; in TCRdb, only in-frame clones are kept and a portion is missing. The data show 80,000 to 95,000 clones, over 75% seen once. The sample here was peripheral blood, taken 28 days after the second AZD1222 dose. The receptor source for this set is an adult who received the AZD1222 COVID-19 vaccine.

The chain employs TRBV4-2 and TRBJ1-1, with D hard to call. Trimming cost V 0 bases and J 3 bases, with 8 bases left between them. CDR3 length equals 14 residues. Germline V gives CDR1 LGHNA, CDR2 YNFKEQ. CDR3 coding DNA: TGTGCCAGCAGCCAAGATTGGAGGGACACTGAAGCTTTCTTT. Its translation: CASSQDWRDTEAFF.

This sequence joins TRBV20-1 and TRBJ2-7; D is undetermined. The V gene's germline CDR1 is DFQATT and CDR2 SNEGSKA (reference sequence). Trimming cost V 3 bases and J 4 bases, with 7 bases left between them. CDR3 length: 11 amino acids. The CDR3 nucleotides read TGCAGTGCTAGTCAAGATTACGAGCAGTACTTC. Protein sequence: CSASQDYEQYF.

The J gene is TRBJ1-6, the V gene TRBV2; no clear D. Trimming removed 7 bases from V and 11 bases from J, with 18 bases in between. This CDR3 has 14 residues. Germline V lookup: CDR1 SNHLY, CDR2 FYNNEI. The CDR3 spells CASTPDGPVTPLHF. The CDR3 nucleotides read TGTGCCAGCACTCCCGACGGCCCTGTGACACCCCTCCACTTT.

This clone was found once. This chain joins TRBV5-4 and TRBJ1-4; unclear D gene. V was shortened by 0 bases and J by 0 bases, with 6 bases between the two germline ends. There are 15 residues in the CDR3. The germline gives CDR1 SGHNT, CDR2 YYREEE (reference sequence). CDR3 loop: CASSLGGATNEKLFF. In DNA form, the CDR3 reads TGTGCCAGCAGCTTGGGCGGTGCAACTAATGAAAAACTGTTTTTT.

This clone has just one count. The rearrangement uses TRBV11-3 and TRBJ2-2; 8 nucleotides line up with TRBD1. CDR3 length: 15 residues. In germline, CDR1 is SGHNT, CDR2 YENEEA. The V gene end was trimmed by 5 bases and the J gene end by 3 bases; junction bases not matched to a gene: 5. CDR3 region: CASSAQGGYTGELFF. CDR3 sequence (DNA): TGTGCCAGCAGCGCACAGGGGGGTTACACCGGGGAGCTGTTTTTT.

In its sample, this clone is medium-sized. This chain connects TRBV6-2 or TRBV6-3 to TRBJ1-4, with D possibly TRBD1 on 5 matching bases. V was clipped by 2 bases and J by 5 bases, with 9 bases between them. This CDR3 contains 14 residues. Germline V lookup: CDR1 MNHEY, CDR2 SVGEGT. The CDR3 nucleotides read TGTGCCAGCAGTTACCCGACAGCAAATGAAAAACTGTTTTTT. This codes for CASSYPTANEKLFF.

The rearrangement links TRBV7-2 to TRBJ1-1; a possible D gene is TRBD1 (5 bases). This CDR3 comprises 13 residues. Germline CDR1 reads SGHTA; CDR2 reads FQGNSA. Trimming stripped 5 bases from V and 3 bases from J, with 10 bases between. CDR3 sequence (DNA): TGTGCCAGCAGCAGGGGAGGGGACACTGAAGCTTTCTTT. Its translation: CASSRGGDTEAFF.

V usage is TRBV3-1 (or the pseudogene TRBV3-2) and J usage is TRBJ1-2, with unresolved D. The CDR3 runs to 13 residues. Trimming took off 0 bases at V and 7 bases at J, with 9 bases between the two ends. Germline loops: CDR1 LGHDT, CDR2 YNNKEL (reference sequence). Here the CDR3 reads CASSQEWFAGYTF. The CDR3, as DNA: TGTGCCAGCAGCCAAGAATGGTTCGCTGGCTACACCTTC.

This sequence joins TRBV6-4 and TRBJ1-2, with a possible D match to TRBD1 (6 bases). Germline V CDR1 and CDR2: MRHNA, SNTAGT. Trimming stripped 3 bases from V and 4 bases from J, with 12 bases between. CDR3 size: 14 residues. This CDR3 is CASSEGAGAYGYTF. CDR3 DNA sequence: TGTGCCAGCAGTGAAGGGGCAGGGGCCTATGGCTACACCTTC.

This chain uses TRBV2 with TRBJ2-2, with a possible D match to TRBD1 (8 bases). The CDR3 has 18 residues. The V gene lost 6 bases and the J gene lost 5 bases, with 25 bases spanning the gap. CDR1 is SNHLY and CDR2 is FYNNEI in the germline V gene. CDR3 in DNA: TGTGCCAGCAGCATTCCGCTGGGCACAGGGGGGGGAACCGGGGAGCTGTTTTTT. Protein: CASSIPLGTGGGTGELFF.

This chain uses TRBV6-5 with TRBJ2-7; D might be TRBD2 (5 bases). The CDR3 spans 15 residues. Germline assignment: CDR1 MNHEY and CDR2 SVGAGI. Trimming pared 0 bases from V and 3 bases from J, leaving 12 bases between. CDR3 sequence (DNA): TGTGCCAGCAGTTACTCTCCCCAGACTAACTACGAGCAGTACTTC. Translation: CASSYSPQTNYEQYF.

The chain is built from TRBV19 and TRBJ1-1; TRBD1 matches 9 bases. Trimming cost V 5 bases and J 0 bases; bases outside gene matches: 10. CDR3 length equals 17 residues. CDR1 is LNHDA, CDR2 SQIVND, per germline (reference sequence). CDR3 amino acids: CASSPQDRGEMNTEAFF. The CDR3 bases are TGTGCCAGTAGTCCCCAAGACAGGGGGGAAATGAACACTGAAGCTTTCTTT.

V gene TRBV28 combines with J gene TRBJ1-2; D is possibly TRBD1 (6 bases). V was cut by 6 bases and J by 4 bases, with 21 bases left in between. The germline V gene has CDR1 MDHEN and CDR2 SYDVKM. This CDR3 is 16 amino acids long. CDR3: CASSPPGQGTIYGYTF. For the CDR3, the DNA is TGTGCCAGCAGCCCCCCGGGACAAGGGACTATCTATGGCTACACCTTC.

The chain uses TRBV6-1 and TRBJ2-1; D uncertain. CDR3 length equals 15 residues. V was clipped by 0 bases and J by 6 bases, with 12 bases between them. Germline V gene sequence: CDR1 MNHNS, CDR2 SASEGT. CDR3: CASSEASRRRNEQFF. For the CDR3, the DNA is TGTGCCAGCAGTGAAGCGTCGAGACGCCGCAATGAGCAGTTCTTC.

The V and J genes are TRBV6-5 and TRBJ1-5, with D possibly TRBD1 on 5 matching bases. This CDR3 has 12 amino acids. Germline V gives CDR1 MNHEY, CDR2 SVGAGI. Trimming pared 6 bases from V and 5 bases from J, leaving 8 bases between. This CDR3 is CASRGGYQPQHF. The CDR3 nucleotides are TGTGCCAGCAGGGGGGGATATCAGCCCCAGCATTTT.